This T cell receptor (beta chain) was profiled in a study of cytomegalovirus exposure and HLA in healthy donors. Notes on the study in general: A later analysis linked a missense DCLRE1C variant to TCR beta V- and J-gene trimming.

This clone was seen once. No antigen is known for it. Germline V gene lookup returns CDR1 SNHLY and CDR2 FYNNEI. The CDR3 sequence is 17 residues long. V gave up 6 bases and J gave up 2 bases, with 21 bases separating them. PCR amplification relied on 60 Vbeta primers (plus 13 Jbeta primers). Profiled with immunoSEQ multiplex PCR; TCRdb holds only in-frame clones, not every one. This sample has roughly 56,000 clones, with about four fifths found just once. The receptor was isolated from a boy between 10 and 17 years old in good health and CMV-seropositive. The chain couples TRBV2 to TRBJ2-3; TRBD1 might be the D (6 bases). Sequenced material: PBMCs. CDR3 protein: CASRGPQTGFDTDTQYF. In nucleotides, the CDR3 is TGTGCCAGCAGGGGACCCCAAACAGGGTTTGACACAGATACGCAGTATTTT.